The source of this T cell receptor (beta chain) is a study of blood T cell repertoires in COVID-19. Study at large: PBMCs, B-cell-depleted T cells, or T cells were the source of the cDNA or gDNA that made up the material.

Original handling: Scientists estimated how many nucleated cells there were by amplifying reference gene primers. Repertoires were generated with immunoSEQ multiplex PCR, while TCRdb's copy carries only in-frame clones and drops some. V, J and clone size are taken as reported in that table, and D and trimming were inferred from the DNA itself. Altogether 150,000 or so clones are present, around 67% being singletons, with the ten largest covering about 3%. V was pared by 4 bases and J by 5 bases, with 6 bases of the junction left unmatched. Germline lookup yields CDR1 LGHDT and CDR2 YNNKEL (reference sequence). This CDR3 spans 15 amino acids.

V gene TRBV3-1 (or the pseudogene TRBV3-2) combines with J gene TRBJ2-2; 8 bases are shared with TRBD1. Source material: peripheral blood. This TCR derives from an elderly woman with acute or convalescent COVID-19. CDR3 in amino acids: CASSPATGVTGELFF. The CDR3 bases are TGTGCCAGCAGCCCAGCGACAGGGGTGACCGGGGAGCTGTTTTTT.